This TCR beta chain was retrieved from a study of beta chain features in type 1 diabetes. Study-level points and caveats: Naive, central memory and Treg TCRB repertoires appeared more alike in patients than in healthy donors. There was a moderate but significant shortening of TCRB CDR3s in all four CD4+ subsets of Type 1 diabetes patients.

With respect to this clone: Its antigen is undetermined.

V dropped 4 bases and J dropped 1 base, with 11 bases sitting between them. CDR3 size: 14 residues. Germline V gene data show CDR1 as LNHDA and CDR2 as SQIVND (reference sequence). Blood was drawn once from each donor into heparinised tubes. The draws averaged around 110 mL. Sorted populations all exceeded 98% purity. The sequenced template was cDNA made from the entire isolated RNA. TCRdb's copy holds only in-frame clones and misses some; the assay was immunoSEQ multiplex PCR. The sample has around 710,000 clones, around 12% seen once. V and J are TRBV19 and TRBJ2-7, with unresolved D. Sequenced: naive CD4+ T cells from blood. The origin of this receptor is a man aged 30 to 39 with type 1 diabetes. Here the CDR3 reads CASSNYGRSYEQYF. The CDR3 DNA sequence: TGTGCCAGTAGTAACTACGGAAGGTCCTACGAGCAGTACTTC.